Below are 7 T cell receptor beta chains sequenced from a single sample in a study of identical twins. TCRdb fed the 5' RACE reads into MiXCR, producing one record per CDR3 protein. Of 450,000 or so distinct CDR3 sequences in the sample, approximately 14% are singletons; the top ten hold about 0.52%. These data also formed part of another study, on yellow fever vaccine responses in identical twins.

Sequencing used CD4+ T cells sorted from blood. The receptors stem from a woman aged 18 to 35 in good health.

For this clonotype: This may be a read error, as it is one base from a much larger clone. Without the conserved terminal phenylalanine or tryptophan, this CDR3 likely stems from a read error. The CDR3 here is CASSAMFSGYNEQFL. As DNA, the CDR3 is TGTGCCAGCAGCGCCATGTTTTCGGGGTACAATGAGCAGTTCTTA. The J gene is TRBJ2-1, the V gene TRBV9, with D perhaps matching TRBD2 (5 bases). V was clipped by 3 bases and J by 4 bases, with 14 bases between them. This CDR3 comprises 15 residues. Germline loops: CDR1 SGDLS, CDR2 YYNGEE.

The chain joins TRBV11-1 to TRBJ2-3, with a possible D match to TRBD1 (6 bases). Germline V gene data show CDR1 as SGHAT and CDR2 as FQDESV (reference sequence). V was shortened by 5 bases and J by 2 bases, with 23 bases between the two germline ends. The CDR3 covers 18 residues. CDR3 loop: CASSLRFGQSLHTDTQYF. CDR3 nucleotide sequence: TGTGCCAGCAGCCTCAGATTTGGACAGTCTCTCCACACAGATACGCAGTATTTT.

In this sample, this clonotype turned up many times. The chain links TRBV12-3 or TRBV12-4 to TRBJ2-6; 8 bases are shared with TRBD1. V lost 5 bases and J lost 0; bases outside the gene matches: 9. This CDR3 comprises 18 residues. The CDR3 reads CASSPRQGMGSGANVLTF. In DNA, the CDR3 is TGTGCCAGCAGTCCCCGACAGGGGATGGGCTCTGGGGCCAACGTCCTGACTTTC.

This clonotype occurred a few times. The chain couples TRBV6-1 to TRBJ2-7; 10 bases match TRBD1. The CDR3 spans 15 residues. V was pared by 5 bases and J by 5 bases, with 9 bases of the junction left unmatched. The germline CDR1 and CDR2 sequences are MNHNS and SASEGT. CDR3 sequence reads: CASSRPGQGSHEQYF. CDR3 bases: TGTGCCAGCAGTCGGCCGGGACAGGGGAGCCACGAGCAGTACTTC.

Only a few counts were recorded for this clonotype. The chain is built from TRBV6-2 or TRBV6-3 and TRBJ2-2; D gene uncertain. The V end lost 8 bases, the J end lost 7 bases, and 8 bases lay between the germline ends. Germline CDR1 MNHEY, CDR2 SVGEGT. The CDR3 runs 11 residues. The CDR3: CASLRGGELFF. The CDR3, as DNA: TGTGCCAGCTTGAGAGGCGGGGAGCTGTTTTTT.

The J gene is TRBJ2-7, the V gene TRBV7-9; 7 bases align to TRBD2. Unmatched junction bases numbered 5, after V lost 6 bases and J lost 6 bases. From germline, CDR1 is SEHNR and CDR2 FQNEAQ (reference sequence). The CDR3 loop spans 12 amino acids. Written as DNA, the CDR3 is TGTGCCAGCAGGAAGCCGGGGGGCGAGCAGTACTTC. Its translation: CASRKPGGEQYF.

This clonotype was found a few times. V is TRBV5-1 and J is TRBJ2-1, with 9 bases matching TRBD2. The CDR3 extends over 17 amino acids. V dropped 5 bases and J dropped 5; count of bases not matched to a gene: 14. Germline CDR1 is SGHRS and CDR2 is YFSETQ. CDR3 sequence: CASSSKLSGGPHNEQFF. The DNA for the CDR3 is TGCGCCAGCAGTTCCAAACTTAGCGGGGGTCCACACAATGAGCAGTTCTTC.